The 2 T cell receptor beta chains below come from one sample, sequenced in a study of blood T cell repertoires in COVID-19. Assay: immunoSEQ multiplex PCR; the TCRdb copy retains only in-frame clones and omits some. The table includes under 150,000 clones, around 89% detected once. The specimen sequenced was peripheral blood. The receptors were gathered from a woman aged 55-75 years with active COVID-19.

CDR3 sequence: CASSETGGYHTQYF. CDR3 nucleotides: TGTGCCAGCAGTGAGACGGGAGGGTACCATACGCAGTATTTT. The chain joins TRBV6-4 to TRBJ2-3; TRBD2 matches 8 bases. The germline V gene has CDR1 MRHNA and CDR2 SNTAGT. This CDR3 has 14 residues. Losses at the gene ends were 3 bases for V and 7 bases for J; bases not matched to a gene: 6.

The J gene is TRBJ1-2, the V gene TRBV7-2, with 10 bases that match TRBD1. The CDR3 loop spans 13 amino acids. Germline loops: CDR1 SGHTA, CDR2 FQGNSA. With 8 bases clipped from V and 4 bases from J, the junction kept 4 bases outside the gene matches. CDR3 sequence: CASLGQGIYGYTF. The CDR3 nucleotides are TGTGCCAGCCTGGGACAGGGGATCTATGGCTACACCTTC.